A selection of T cell receptor beta chains follows, all from one sample in a study of blood T cell repertoires in COVID-19. Here immunoSEQ multiplex PCR was the method, and the copy in TCRdb shows in-frame clones only, minus some. The table has tens of thousands of clones, around 79% seen once. Sequencing was performed on peripheral blood. The receptors here all came from a man older than 75 with acute or convalescent COVID-19. Each CDR3 is given with its conserved first and last residue. Each record gives: clone size, J gene, V gene, D gene, CDR3 protein, CDR3 DNA. The D gene is left open where the match is weak. Rows may omit the clone size; those that give it use once, few, many or a size class.

NA,TRBJ2-3,TRBV5-1,TRBD2,CASSEGLAGATDTQYF,TGCGCCAGCAGCGAGGGACTAGCGGGGGCCACAGATACGCAGTATTTT
NA,TRBJ2-7,TRBV2,TRBD2,CASSSDYSGAPYEQYF,TGTGCCAGCAGTTCTGACTATAGCGGGGCCCCCTACGAGCAGTACTTC
NA,TRBJ1-4,TRBV4-1,NA,CASSQSGVATNEKLFF,TGCGCCAGCAGCCAATCCGGGGTCGCAACTAATGAAAAACTGTTTTTT
NA,TRBJ1-5,TRBV6-5,NA,CASRLTSGNQPQHF,TGTGCCAGCAGACTTACCTCGGGCAATCAGCCCCAGCATTTT
NA,TRBJ1-6,TRBV5-4,TRBD1,CASNTQGTYNSPLHF,TGTGCCAGCAACACACAGGGGACCTATAATTCACCCCTCCACTTT
few,TRBJ2-3,TRBV9,TRBD2,CASSVGGAGGRDTQYF,TGTGCCAGCAGCGTAGGGGGAGCGGGGGGCAGGGATACGCAGTATTTT
NA,TRBJ1-2,TRBV2,NA,CASSGGWGGDYGYTF,TGTGCCAGCAGTGGAGGCTGGGGGGGTGACTATGGCTACACCTTC
NA,TRBJ1-1,TRBV7-9,NA,CASSLSGSRAFF,TGTGCCAGCAGCTTAAGCGGCAGTAGGGCTTTCTTT
NA,TRBJ1-4,TRBV5-1,TRBD1,CASSPRGTGPANEKLFF,TGCGCCAGCAGCCCTCGCGGGACAGGACCAGCTAATGAAAAACTGTTTTTT
NA,TRBJ2-3,TRBV18,NA,CASSSPGADTQYF,TGTGCCAGCTCATCGCCAGGGGCGGATACGCAGTATTTT
NA,TRBJ1-2,TRBV7-2,NA,CASSPESDYGYTF,TGTGCCAGCAGCCCGGAGTCCGACTATGGCTACACCTTC
once,TRBJ1-6,TRBV24-1,TRBD1,CATSERQGANSPLHF,TGTGCCACCAGTGAAAGACAGGGGGCTAATTCACCCCTCCACTTT
NA,TRBJ2-2,TRBV7-9,NA,CASSPRGRGTNTGELFF,TGTGCCAGCAGCCCCCGCGGAAGGGGAACGAACACCGGGGAGCTGTTTTTT
NA,TRBJ2-2,TRBV18,NA,CASSPQGYTGELFF,TGTGCCAGCTCACCACAGGGGTACACCGGGGAGCTGTTTTTT
NA,TRBJ1-1,TRBV4-1,TRBD1,CASTRGEGANTEAFF,TGCGCCAGCACCCGGGGAGAGGGGGCAAACACTGAAGCTTTCTTT
NA,TRBJ2-7,TRBV28,NA,CASTPTGNYEQYF,TGTGCCAGCACCCCAACAGGGAACTACGAGCAGTACTTC
NA,TRBJ2-2,TRBV9,NA,CASSPNERTGELFF,TGTGCCAGCAGCCCCAATGAGCGAACCGGGGAGCTGTTTTTT
few,TRBJ1-2,TRBV7-2,NA,CASSFGQSGYTF,TGTGCCAGCAGCTTTGGGCAGAGTGGCTACACCTTC
NA,TRBJ2-5,TRBV9,NA,CASSVGTSPGETQYF,TGTGCCAGCAGCGTAGGGACATCACCGGGAGAGACCCAGTACTTC
NA,TRBJ1-2,TRBV19,NA,CASSEEGGSNYGYTF,TGTGCCAGTAGTGAGGAGGGGGGGAGCAACTATGGCTACACCTTC
NA,TRBJ1-1,TRBV2,TRBD1,CASIWTGRPGGTEAFF,TGTGCCAGCATTTGGACAGGCCGTCCCGGGGGTACTGAAGCTTTCTTT
NA,TRBJ1-2,TRBV3-1/TRBV3-2,TRBD1,CASSPTGGAYDGYTF,TGTGCCAGCAGCCCCACAGGGGGCGCCTATGATGGCTACACCTTC
once,TRBJ1-3,TRBV7-3,TRBD1,CASSPSTGTGANTIYF,TGTGCCAGCAGCCCCAGTACCGGGACAGGGGCGAACACCATATATTTT
few,TRBJ1-2,TRBV29-1,NA,CSVGLQGWESYGYTF,TGCAGCGTGGGCCTACAGGGCTGGGAGAGCTATGGCTACACCTTC
NA,TRBJ2-5,TRBV18,NA,CASSPGLRTRAEETQYF,TGTGCCAGCTCACCAGGATTAAGGACGCGGGCGGAGGAGACCCAGTACTTC
NA,TRBJ1-6,TRBV28,NA,CASTPTPKLNSPLHF,TGTGCCAGCACCCCGACACCCAAGCTTAATTCACCCCTCCACTTT